Listed here are 27 T cell receptor beta chains from one sample, sequenced in a study of human T cells and chemical hapten exposure. Time point reported: pre-sensitization, week 0. Described treatment: therapeutic diphenylcyclopropenone sensitization with weekly scalp DPC. TCRdb re-analysed the RACE reads in MiXCR, keeping a single row per CDR3 protein. The table shows 250,000 or so distinct CDR3 sequences, with 7.7% occurring only once. The specimen comprised whole blood, sampled in connection with sensitization to the hapten diphenylcyclopropenone (DPC). The receptors originated from a man aged 18 to 30 with alopecia areata. Some clones in this sample may be carry-over from other donors' samples.

This clonotype has only a few counts. V usage is TRBV9 and J usage is TRBJ1-1; possible D gene TRBD1, 6 bases. The CDR3 covers 13 residues. From germline, CDR1 is SGDLS and CDR2 YYNGEE. V gave up 2 bases and J gave up 10 bases, with 15 bases separating them. CDR3 sequence reads: CASSVEGTLGAFF. CDR3 nucleotide sequence: TGTGCCAGCAGCGTTGAGGGGACACTAGGAGCTTTCTTT. Based on the CDR3 plus reference TRBV9 and TRBJ1-1, the full variable domain is DSGVTQTPKHLITATGQRVTLRCSPRSGDLSVYWYQQSLDQGLQFLIQYYNGEERAKGNILERFSAQQFPDLHSELNLSSLELGDSALYFCASSVEGTLGAFFGQGTRLTVV.

This clonotype turned up a few times. This rearrangement joins TRBV7-9 to TRBJ2-3; weak D call: TRBD1 (6 bases). This CDR3 has 14 amino acids. The germline V gene encodes CDR1 SEHNR and CDR2 FQNEAQ (reference sequence). Trimming pared 5 bases from V and 6 bases from J, leaving 15 bases between. The CDR3 protein is CASSHDRPADTQYF. DNA for the CDR3: TGTGCCAGCAGCCACGACAGGCCGGCCGATACGCAGTATTTT.

Many counts were recorded for this clonotype. This chain connects TRBV4-2 to TRBJ1-6; possible D gene TRBD1, 6 bases. V lost 0 bases and J 6 bases, leaving 9 bases between the germline ends. The CDR3 is 15 amino acids. CDR1 and CDR2 (germline): LGHNA, YNFKEQ. The CDR3 sequence is CASSQEGQFNSPLHF. CDR3 nucleotides: TGTGCCAGCAGCCAAGAAGGACAGTTTAATTCACCCCTCCACTTT.

This clonotype was observed a handful of times. The J gene is TRBJ1-2, the V gene TRBV4-3, with D uncertain. Trimming stripped 2 bases from V and 0 bases from J, with 10 bases between. This CDR3 spans 15 amino acids. Germline V lookup: CDR1 LGHNA, CDR2 YSLEER. For the CDR3, the DNA is TGCGCCAGCAGCCAAAATAGAGATACTAACTATGGCTACACCTTC. Its protein is CASSQNRDTNYGYTF.

The chain is built from TRBV4-1 and TRBJ2-3, with a weak D call TRBD2 (5 bases). This CDR3 has 15 residues. Germline values: CDR1 MGHRA, CDR2 YSYEKL. Trimming took 2 bases from V and 2 from J, leaving 11 bases between them. CDR3 nucleotides: TGCGCCAGCAGCCAAAACACGGGAACCACAGATACGCAGTATTTT. As protein: CASSQNTGTTDTQYF.

The chain links TRBV12-3 or TRBV12-4 to TRBJ1-2; 7 bases agree with TRBD1. V lost 4 bases and J lost 5; bases outside the gene matches: 10. CDR3 length: 15 amino acids. The CDR3 DNA reads TGTGCCAGCAGTTACCTCGACAGGGTGATTTATGGCTACACCTTC. Translated, it gives CASSYLDRVIYGYTF.

This clonotype turned up a few times. CDR3 sequence (DNA): TGCAGCGTTGACTATACTAGCGGCCACAATGAGCAGTTCTTC. This translates into CSVDYTSGHNEQFF. The rearrangement joins TRBV29-1 to TRBJ2-1, with 8 bases identical to TRBD2. V dropped 3 bases and J dropped 5; count of bases not matched to a gene: 6. Germline V CDR1 and CDR2: SQVTM, ANQGSEA. This CDR3 is built from 14 residues.

The genes are TRBV4-1 and TRBJ2-3; 10 nucleotides agree with TRBD1. This CDR3 comprises 17 residues. The trim removed 0 bases at V and 1 base at J, leaving 4 bases unmatched. Germline V gene data show CDR1 as MGHRA and CDR2 as YSYEKL. CDR3 protein: CASSQEAGTGGTDTQYF. Written as DNA, the CDR3 is TGCGCCAGCAGCCAAGAGGCCGGGACAGGGGGCACAGATACGCAGTATTTT.

The chain uses TRBV20-1 and TRBJ1-5; D may be TRBD1 (5 bases). The CDR3 runs 14 residues. Trimming stripped 1 base from V and 7 bases from J, with 14 bases between. Germline CDR1 is DFQATT and CDR2 is SNEGSKA (reference sequence). CDR3 sequence reads: CSARAQGLGQPQHF. The CDR3 bases are TGCAGTGCTAGAGCCCAGGGTTTGGGACAGCCCCAGCATTTT.

The rearrangement joins TRBV20-1 to TRBJ1-1, with D uncertain. Trimming removed 8 bases at V and 6 bases at J, with 16 bases between. Per germline, CDR1 DFQATT and CDR2 SNEGSKA (reference sequence). The CDR3 contains 12 residues. CDR3 protein: CSLDSGRSEAFF. CDR3 nucleotide sequence: TGCAGTCTCGACTCGGGCCGCTCTGAAGCTTTCTTT.

CDR3 loop: CASSLLAGDLPDTQYF. In DNA form, the CDR3 reads TGTGCCAGCAGCTTGCTGGCGGGGGACCTCCCAGATACGCAGTATTTT. The rearrangement joins TRBV7-2 to TRBJ2-3; 7 nucleotides match TRBD2. CDR1 and CDR2 (germline): SGHTA, FQGNSA. The V gene end was trimmed by 3 bases and the J gene end by 4 bases; junction bases not matched to a gene: 10. The CDR3 is 16 residues long.

The J gene is TRBJ1-4, the V gene TRBV5-1; no clear D. Germline V gene sequence: CDR1 SGHRS, CDR2 YFSETQ. The CDR3 totals 15 residues. Trimming cost V 0 bases and J 6 bases, with 12 bases left between them. DNA for the CDR3: TGCGCCAGCAGCTTGGTCAGAGCCGAAGATGAAAAACTGTTTTTT. This codes for CASSLVRAEDEKLFF.

In this sample, this clonotype turned up many times. This chain links TRBV24-1 with TRBJ2-3; 11 nucleotides agree with TRBD2. This CDR3 contains 18 residues. Germline assignment: CDR1 KGHDR and CDR2 SFDVKD. The junction had 10 bases not matched to a gene; V was cut back by 3 bases and J by 3 bases. The CDR3 sequence is CATSDLPLAGGRTDTQYF. The CDR3 coding sequence is TGTGCCACCAGTGATCTACCTTTAGCGGGGGGGCGGACAGATACGCAGTATTTT.

This clonotype came up many times. V usage is TRBV25-1 and J usage is TRBJ1-6, with unresolved D. V shed 2 bases and J shed 7 bases, with 6 bases lying between them. CDR3 size: 13 residues. CDR1 is MGHDK, CDR2 SYGVNS, per germline. CDR3 in DNA: TGTGCCAGCAGTGAAATAACAAATTCACCCCTCCACTTT. It translates to CASSEITNSPLHF. Full variable domain (rest looked up from reference TRBV25-1 and TRBJ1-6): EADIYQTPRYLVIGTGKKITLECSQTMGHDKMYWYQQDPGMELHLIHYSYGVNSTEKGDLSSESTVSRIRTEHFPLTLESARPSHTSQYLCASSEITNSPLHFGNGTRLTVT.

This clonotype was recorded a few times. The V call is TRBV14, the J call TRBJ2-7; possibly TRBD1 for D (6 bases). Trimming stripped 4 bases from V and 2 bases from J, with 12 bases between. This CDR3 has 14 residues. The germline gives CDR1 SGHDN, CDR2 FVKESK. CDR3 DNA: TGTGCCAGCAGCCGGACAGTCGGACCCTACGAGCAGTACGTC. Protein sequence: CASSRTVGPYEQYV.

This clonotype was observed a few times. The chain joins TRBV6-6 to TRBJ1-4; 7 positions match TRBD1. The CDR3 has 13 residues. J was trimmed by 7 bases and V by 2 bases; bases with no gene match: 1. Germline V CDR1 and CDR2: MNHNY, SVGAGI (reference sequence). CDR3 DNA sequence: TGTGCCAGCAGTTACAGGGGGCGTGAAAAACTGTTTTTT. Amino acid sequence: CASSYRGREKLFF.

V gene TRBV19 combines with J gene TRBJ1-5; D might be TRBD1 (5 bases). Germline V lookup: CDR1 LNHDA, CDR2 SQIVND (reference sequence). The CDR3 runs 15 residues. Trimming took 3 bases from V and 7 from J, leaving 16 bases between them. The CDR3 coding sequence is TGTGCCAGTAGTATCCAGGGCTTGTCTAACCAGCCCCAGCATTTT. It specifies CASSIQGLSNQPQHF.

This clonotype has more than one count but fewer than ten. The chain is built from TRBV20-1 and TRBJ1-2; 9 bases match TRBD1. J lost 7 bases, V lost 3 bases, and 3 bases had no gene match. CDR1 is DFQATT and CDR2 is SNEGSKA in the germline V gene (reference sequence). The CDR3 extends over 12 amino acids. This CDR3 is CSASYRGLGYTF. The CDR3 nucleotides are TGCAGTGCTAGCTACAGGGGGCTTGGCTACACCTTC.

This rearrangement joins TRBV11-2 to TRBJ2-5, with a tentative D call TRBD1 (6 bases). CDR1 and CDR2 (germline): SGHAT, FQNNGV. V was trimmed by 5 bases and J by 5 bases, leaving 12 bases between them. The CDR3 loop spans 13 amino acids. CDR3 sequence (DNA): TGTGCCAGCAGCAGGCAGGGGCTTGAGACCCAGTACTTC. Translating gives CASSRQGLETQYF.

The table lists this clonotype with a few counts. The chain is built from TRBV20-1 and TRBJ1-1, with TRBD1 identical over 8 bases. The CDR3 sequence is 14 residues long. Germline-derived CDR1 and CDR2 are DFQATT and SNEGSKA (reference sequence). J lost 6 bases, V lost 3 bases, and 9 bases had no gene match. CDR3 nucleotides: TGCAGTGCTAGGTCAACAGGGGGTCCCGCTGAAGCTTTCTTT. Translating gives CSARSTGGPAEAFF.

Only a few counts were recorded for this clonotype. V is TRBV4-1 and J is TRBJ1-1; 7 bases fit TRBD1. After removal of 4 bases from V and 3 bases from J, the junction contained 5 bases not matched to a gene. Looked up from germline, CDR1 is MGHRA and CDR2 is YSYEKL. CDR3 length equals 14 residues. CDR3 nucleotide sequence: TGCGCCAGCAGCCCCGACAGGGCTGACACTGAAGCTTTCTTT. Amino acid sequence: CASSPDRADTEAFF.

The chain uses TRBV3-1 and TRBJ1-2, with D uncertain. V lost 6 bases to trimming and J lost 4 bases, with 18 bases between them. Germline lookup yields CDR1 LGHDT and CDR2 YNNKEL (reference sequence). The CDR3 loop spans 15 amino acids. Written as DNA, the CDR3 is TGTGCCAGCAGTCGCCCCTTCGACGACGTCTATGGCTACACCTTC. Protein product: CASSRPFDDVYGYTF. The full variable domain, its missing parts supplied by reference TRBV3-1 and TRBJ1-2, is DTAVSQTPKYLVTQMGNDKSIKCEQNLGHDTMYWYKQDSKKFLKIMFSYNNKELIINETVPNRFSPKSPDKAHLNLHINSLELGDSAVYFCASSRPFDDVYGYTFGSGTRLTVV.

This clonotype was picked up many times. The chain has TRBV20-1 and TRBJ1-5; TRBD1 matches at 10 bases. J lost 4 bases, V lost 5 bases, and 5 bases had no gene match. The germline CDR1 and CDR2 sequences are DFQATT and SNEGSKA (reference sequence). The CDR3 is 14 amino acids. The CDR3 is CSAPDRGNNQPQHF. Written as DNA, the CDR3 is TGCAGTGCTCCGGACAGGGGGAATAATCAGCCCCAGCATTTT.

This clonotype has a handful of counts. The chain couples TRBV14 to TRBJ1-2; TRBD1 might be the D (6 bases). The CDR3 totals 16 residues. Germline V gives CDR1 SGHDN, CDR2 FVKESK. V lost 4 bases, J lost 8 bases, and 23 bases lay in between. CDR3 residues: CASSPRTVSSNRGYTF. The CDR3 bases are TGTGCCAGCAGCCCGAGGACAGTTTCTTCAAATCGGGGCTACACCTTC.

This clonotype was counted a few times. The CDR3 is CASSPYTQGVYTEAFF. The CDR3 DNA follows: TGTGCCAGCAGCCCATACACTCAGGGGGTGTACACTGAAGCTTTCTTT. The rearrangement uses TRBV28 and TRBJ1-1, with 7 bases lining up with TRBD1. The CDR3 contains 16 residues. CDR1 and CDR2 (germline): MDHEN, SYDVKM. J gave up 3 bases and V 6 bases, and 13 bases lay outside the gene matches.

There are many counts of this clonotype. The V and J genes are TRBV6-2 or TRBV6-3 and TRBJ2-2; TRBD1 matches 7 bases. The CDR3 runs 15 residues. Trimming removed 4 bases from V and 3 bases from J; junction bases left unmatched: 5. Per the germline V gene, CDR1 is MNHEY and CDR2 is SVGEGT. The CDR3 DNA sequence: TGTGCCAGCAGTTTCACGGGACAGCACACCGGGGAGCTGTTTTTT. This encodes CASSFTGQHTGELFF.

The chain employs TRBV14 and TRBJ1-6; a weak D match, TRBD1 (5 bases). V shed 4 bases and J shed 8 bases, with 12 bases lying between them. In germline, CDR1 is SGHDN, CDR2 FVKESK. The CDR3 length is 14 residues. The DNA of the CDR3 is TGTGCCAGCAGCCTTTCAGGGAGGCATTCACCCCTCCACTTT. Amino acid sequence: CASSLSGRHSPLHF. The whole variable domain, remainder taken from reference TRBV14 and TRBJ1-6, is EAGVTQFPSHSVIEKGQTVTLRCDPISGHDNLYWYRRVMGKEIKFLLHFVKESKQDESGMPNNRFLAERTGGTYSTLKVQPAELEDSGVYFCASSLSGRHSPLHFGNGTRLTVT.